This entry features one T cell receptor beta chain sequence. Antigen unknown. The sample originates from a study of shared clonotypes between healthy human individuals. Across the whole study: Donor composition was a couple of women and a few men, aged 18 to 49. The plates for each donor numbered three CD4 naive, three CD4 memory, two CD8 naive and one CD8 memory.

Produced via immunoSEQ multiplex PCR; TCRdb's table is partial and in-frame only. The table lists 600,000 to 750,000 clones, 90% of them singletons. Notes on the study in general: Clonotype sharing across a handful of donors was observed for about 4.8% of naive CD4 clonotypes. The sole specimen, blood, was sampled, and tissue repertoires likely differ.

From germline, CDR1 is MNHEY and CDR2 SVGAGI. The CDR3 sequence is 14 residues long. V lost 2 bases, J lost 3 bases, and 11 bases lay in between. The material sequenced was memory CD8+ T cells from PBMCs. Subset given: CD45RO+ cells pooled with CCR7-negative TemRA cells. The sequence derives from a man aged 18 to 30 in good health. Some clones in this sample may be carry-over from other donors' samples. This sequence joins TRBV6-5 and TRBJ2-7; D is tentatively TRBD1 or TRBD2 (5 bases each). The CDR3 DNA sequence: TGTGCCAGCAGTTACGCCAGGGCGGGCTACGAGCAGTACTTC. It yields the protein CASSYARAGYEQYF.